The source of this T cell receptor (beta chain) is a study of CD8 T cells in ankylosing spondylitis. Study outcomes and limitations: CD8+ disease-linked clones were present at relatively low frequencies in blood. Earlier reports found some motif variants in synovial fluid and blood in reactive arthritis. Matched synovial fluid from ankylosing spondylitis patients was reported to be enriched for disease-linked clones. Seemingly characteristic of ankylosing spondylitis blood was a TCR beta motif consisting of under 10 highly homologous variants.

Germline lookup yields CDR1 SEHNR and CDR2 FQNEAQ (reference sequence). V was cut by 4 bases and J by 4 bases, with 16 bases left in between. The CDR3 loop spans 15 amino acids. A note on this clonotype: The antigen is undetermined. A single base separates this from a much larger clone, so it may be a read error.

Researchers built TCR beta libraries using quantitative 5'-RACE with molecular barcodes. TCRdb re-called the 5' RACE reads through MiXCR, storing one row per CDR3 protein. The sample has fewer than 550,000 distinct CDR3 sequences; roughly 5% are singletons. Source material: blood, either unsorted or a sorted T cell fraction (not recorded which). This chain links TRBV7-9 with TRBJ2-5; D is possibly TRBD1 or TRBD2 (6 bases each). This sequence was found in a male donor with ankylosing spondylitis. CDR3 loop: CASSWRLGGGETQYF. DNA of the CDR3: TGTGCCAGCAGCTGGAGACTAGGGGGAGGAGAGACCCAGTACTTC.